Sequencing of this T cell receptor (beta chain) was carried out in a study of blood T cells in healthy people across ages (dated by TCRdb to the mid-2010s). Regarding the research as a whole: Template switching captured roughly one uniquely barcoded TCR beta cDNA molecule per two T cells in model experiments. Age-related changes in TCR beta repertoire diversity were measured in the study by deep sequencing normalized with unique cDNA molecular identifiers. Four age groups were formed from the donors: young (average roughly 15 years), middle-aged (less than 40), aged (about 68) and long-lived (less than 85). Donors of different ages were randomly distributed across sequencing lanes to avoid experimental bias. Two additional independent replicas of 1 million unique cDNA reads from the same blood draw were analyzed for two donors (one aged 18 to 30 and one aged 80 or older).

Summary of the overall study and its limitations: Conclusive comparison of naive and antigen-experienced compartments was prevented by the profiling of bulk unsorted PBMCs. The CMV infection status of donors was not known, potentially confounding age-related changes in expanded clonotypes. Estimates of total diversity based on one million sequenced T cells were considered lower bounds and underestimates. Observed TCR beta diversity per million T cells fell roughly linearly with age, and a significant reduction was already apparent by age roughly 40. Compared with the aged group, the long-lived group had more naive CD4+ T cells, fewer expanded clones and increased TCR diversity, a pattern suggesting age selection. There was a strong correlation between observed TCR beta diversity and the percentage of naive T cells measured by flow cytometry.

The germline V gene encodes CDR1 DFQATT and CDR2 SNEGSKA (reference sequence). From the cysteine through the phenylalanine, the CDR3 covers 14 amino acids. Solely the CDR3 DNA is kept, with 42 bases framed from the first base. The junction shows trimming of 1 base on V and 5 bases on J, and the gene matches do not reach 4 bases of it. Comments on this clonotype: Its recognized antigen is unknown. Base qualities are not recorded, but no much larger clone differs from it by a single base.

Libraries were built with 5' RACE. The sequencing machine was an Illumina HiSeq 2500. A second roughly 7 to 11 cycle PCR used a sample-barcoded 5' primer and a J-beta primer mix. A unique molecular identifier was introduced onto each TCR beta cDNA molecule by a template-switch 5' adaptor carrying 12 random nucleotides. At least 3 million CDR3-containing paired-end reads were obtained from each sample. The Mint cDNA synthesis kit, primed by a TRBC-specific oligonucleotide, was used to synthesize first-strand cDNA from all RNA. Following uracil-DNA glycosylase treatment, all cDNA underwent a first 18-cycle PCR with the universal primers M1SS and BC2_uni_R. For the original study's pipeline: Normalization of each sample was performed by random selection of 1 million high-quality reads, each carrying a distinct molecular identifier. Instead of being binned into consensus sequences, reads with shared molecular identifiers were discarded. MiTCR, run with a Q25 quality threshold and the strictest error-elimination algorithm, handled CDR3 identification, clonotype clustering and error correction. Lower-bound total TCR beta diversity was estimated with a nonparametric unseen species model using Euler transformation. The public sequencing data were trimmed at Q25 with fastp and processed into clonotypes with MiXCR by TCRdb, which kept only in-frame beta chains. Rows are combined by CDR3 protein, so each entry shows the most common genes and DNA. The authors' filters were not applied to this entry. The sample includes about a million distinct CDR3 sequences, with roughly 51% observed a single time. The ten largest account for about a fifth of the sample.

Systemically healthy Caucasian individuals from Russia, some 40 in total and aged about 6 to 95 years, were included as donors. Each donor gave about 9.8 milliliters of peripheral blood, drawn into EDTA-treated Vacutainer tubes. Ficoll-Paque density-gradient centrifugation was used to isolate PBMCs, with at least 6.5 million per sample. Trizol reagent was used to extract total RNA from the PBMCs, yielding at least 5 micrograms per sample. For every donor, flow cytometry on a PBMC aliquot measured the percentage of naive CD45RAhigh/CD27high T cells. This chain joins TRBV20-1 to TRBJ1-4; 7 central nucleotides agree with TRBD1. This receptor was taken from a woman in her fifties or sixties in good health. Sequences were obtained from blood. The CDR3 here reads CSARGDSTNEKLFF. At the DNA level, the sequence is TGCAGTGCTAGAGGGGACAGTACAAATGAAAAACTGTTTTTT.